The 8 T cell receptor beta chains presented below share a single source sample, sequenced in a study of T cells after yellow fever vaccination. TCRdb re-derived calls from the 5' RACE reads in MiXCR, one entry per CDR3 protein. This sample has some 120,000 distinct CDR3 sequences, with 8% to 10% found just once. Sequencing used CD8+ T cells sorted from PBMCs, obtained on the day of the yellow fever booster vaccination. Source of these receptors: a man aged 18 to 30 who received the YFV17D yellow fever vaccine.

This clonotype showed up just a few times. The chain recombines TRBV6-2 or TRBV6-3 with TRBJ1-1; no clear D gene. CDR3 length: 13 amino acids. CDR1 is MNHEY and CDR2 is SVGEGT in the germline V gene. The V end was cut by 2 bases, the J end by 3 bases, with 7 bases between. CDR3 in DNA: TGTGCCAGCAGTTACGTACAGTACACTGAAGCTTTCTTT. The encoded protein is CASSYVQYTEAFF.

V and J are TRBV6-5 and TRBJ1-5; D perhaps matches TRBD1 (5 bases). The germline V and J ends were trimmed by 3 bases and 1 base, with 7 bases remaining between them. Germline V gives CDR1 MNHEY, CDR2 SVGAGI. CDR3 length: 14 residues. The CDR3 loop reads CASSYKGSNQPQHF. Written as DNA, the CDR3 is TGTGCCAGCAGTTATAAGGGGAGCAATCAGCCCCAGCATTTT.

This clonotype was observed a handful of times. The chain carries TRBV6-1 and TRBJ2-1, with D perhaps TRBD2 (7 bases). CDR3 length: 15 residues. Germline CDR1 reads MNHNS; CDR2 reads SASEGT. V gave up 4 bases and J gave up 0 bases, with 10 bases separating them. CDR3 DNA sequence: TGTGCCAGCAGTGGGGGGGGCAACTCCTACAATGAGCAGTTCTTC. Its protein is CASSGGGNSYNEQFF.

The sample holds a few counts of this clonotype. The V and J genes are TRBV4-1 and TRBJ1-2; weak D call: TRBD1 (5 bases). The length of the CDR3 is 14 residues. The V end lost 1 base, the J end lost 3 bases, and 9 bases lay between the germline ends. The V gene's germline CDR1 is MGHRA and CDR2 YSYEKL. CDR3 region: CASSQVRGHYGYTF. CDR3 DNA sequence: TGCGCCAGCAGCCAAGTACGGGGCCACTATGGCTACACCTTC.

This chain links TRBV6-4 with TRBJ2-1; D call uncertain. Per germline, CDR1 MRHNA and CDR2 SNTAGT. Between the trimmed V and J ends, which lost 5 bases and 7 bases, there was a span of 3 bases. The CDR3 totals 10 residues. The CDR3 here is CASSKNEQFF. DNA of the CDR3: TGTGCCAGCAGTAAGAATGAGCAGTTCTTC.

In this sample, this clonotype turned up a few times. The rearrangement links TRBV12-3 or TRBV12-4 to TRBJ2-3; D is possibly TRBD2 (5 bases). Trimming left V 5 bases short and J 0 bases short, with 15 bases between. CDR3 length equals 16 residues. The CDR3 reads CASSPLVFTSTDTQYF. The CDR3 DNA reads TGTGCCAGCAGTCCACTAGTTTTTACTAGCACAGATACGCAGTATTTT.

This clonotype has more than one count but fewer than ten. CDR3 protein: CASSQDPRGNSPLHF. Written as DNA, the CDR3 is TGCGCCAGCAGCCAAGATCCAAGGGGCAATTCACCCCTCCACTTT. The J gene is TRBJ1-6, the V gene TRBV4-1; tentative D call: TRBD1 (5 bases). There are 15 residues in the CDR3. CDR1 MGHRA and CDR2 YSYEKL come from the germline V gene. Trimming cost V 0 bases and J 7 bases, with 10 bases left between them.

This clonotype came up a few times. The CDR3 loop reads CASRSGQGDRRMNTEAFF. In DNA, the CDR3 is TGTGCCAGCAGGTCGGGACAGGGGGACCGCCGCATGAACACTGAAGCTTTCTTT. The genes are TRBV12-3 or TRBV12-4 and TRBJ1-1; 11 nucleotides match TRBD1. The CDR3 has 18 residues. The ends lost 6 bases at V and 0 bases at J; junction bases unmatched: 12.